The T cell receptor (beta chain) described here comes from a study of vaccination and CD4 T cells after COVID-19. About the research overall: Following dose two, a median roughly 72 days (range 14 to 241) passed before post-vaccine samples were taken. Whole-study results and caveats: Going from 21 to 38, median SARS-CoV-2-reactive clonotypes did not rise significantly.

Sequencing of the DNA from cultured CD4+ T cells was carried out with the Oncomine TCR Beta short-read assay. TCRdb fed the PCR reads into MiXCR, producing one record per CDR3 protein. The repertoire consists of about 6,000 distinct CDR3 sequences, with 60% to 85% occurring once and the leading ten covering around 20%. Treatment meaning: approximately 10-day PBMC culture with coronavirus spike peptide pools or control peptides (ViraFEST assay). V gave up 6 bases and J gave up 0 bases, with 6 bases separating them. The CDR3 extends over 12 amino acids. The germline CDR1 and CDR2 sequences are DFQATT and SNEGSKA (reference sequence). On this clonotype: Its specificity is not known.

V gene TRBV20-1 combines with J gene TRBJ1-3; D ambiguous. Sequences were obtained from CD4+ T cells from blood, cultured in vitro. This clonotype was obtained from a human donor who had recovered from COVID-19. The CDR3 nucleotides are TGCAGTGCGCCAAACTCTGGAAACACCATATATTTT. This codes for CSAPNSGNTIYF.